A selection of T cell receptor beta chains follows, all from one sample in a study of T cell responses to AZD1222 COVID-19 vaccine. Profiled with immunoSEQ multiplex PCR; TCRdb holds only in-frame clones, not every one. This sample has about 130,000 clones; roughly nine tenths occur once, and the top ten carry under 3.5%. Here the sequenced sample was peripheral blood, taken on day 0 of AZD1222 vaccination. The receptors derive from an adult in good health. Each CDR3 is given with its conserved first and last residue. A D gene is named only where the DNA matches it firmly. Part of the rows lack a size; the others show once, few, many or a class for expanded clones.

clone size	D gene	V gene	J gene	CDR3 DNA	CDR3 protein
.	.	TRBV19	TRBJ2-2	TGTGCCAGTAGTATGGGCAGCCCCACCGGGGAGCTGTTTTTT	CASSMGSPTGELFF
.	TRBD1	TRBV6-5	TRBJ1-4	TGTGCCAGCAGTTACTCGCTTGGACAGGGGGAGGAAAAACTGTTTTTT	CASSYSLGQGEEKLFF
.	.	TRBV5-1	TRBJ2-3	TGCGCCAGCAGCATAGGGGCCGGGGCAGATACGCAGTATTTT	CASSIGAGADTQYF
.	.	TRBV6-6	TRBJ2-1	TGTGCCAGCAGTTACTTCCTGAATGAGCAGTTCTTC	CASSYFLNEQFF
.	.	TRBV11-1	TRBJ1-2	TGTGCCAGCAGCCCTCGTAATCAGGGAACTGGCTATGGCTACACCTTC	CASSPRNQGTGYGYTF
.	.	TRBV2	TRBJ1-6	TGTGCCAGCACCAAAGAAGGGGATTCACCCCTCCACTTT	CASTKEGDSPLHF
many	.	TRBV27	TRBJ1-1	TGTGCCAGCAGTCACAGGGCCGAGCCTGAAGCTTTCTTT	CASSHRAEPEAFF
.	.	TRBV5-4	TRBJ2-2	TGTGCCAGCAGCTTACTATCGCCCAACACCGGGGAGCTGTTTTTT	CASSLLSPNTGELFF
once	.	TRBV6-6	TRBJ1-4	TGTGCCAGCAGTCCTACGGGGAGGAGGGGTTATGAGGGAAAACTGTTTTTT	CASSPTGRRGYEGKLFF
few	TRBD2	TRBV19	TRBJ2-1	TGTGCCAGTAGTATACAGGGACTAGGTAGAAATGAGCAGTTCTTC	CASSIQGLGRNEQFF
once	.	TRBV2	TRBJ1-2	TGTGCCAGCATCGCAGGGAAGGATGGCTACACCTTC	CASIAGKDGYTF
.	TRBD2	TRBV7-6	TRBJ2-1	TGTGCCAGCAGCCGAAAAGGACTAGCGGGAGGGGATGAGCAGTTCTTC	CASSRKGLAGGDEQFF
.	.	TRBV7-8	TRBJ1-1	TGTGCCAGCAGCCCAAGGAGGGGGAATTGGAACACTGAAGCTTTCTTT	CASSPRRGNWNTEAFF
.	.	TRBV6-2/TRBV6-3	TRBJ2-7	TGTGCCAGCAGTTACGAAGCGGCCACCTACGAGCAGTACTTC	CASSYEAATYEQYF
.	.	TRBV24-1	TRBJ2-2	TGTGCCGCCAGTGTGGCCACCGGGGAGCTGTTTTTT	CAASVATGELFF
.	.	TRBV5-4	TRBJ1-1	TGTGCCAGCAGCTTGAACGGACCGTCGATGAACACTGAAGCTTTCTTT	CASSLNGPSMNTEAFF
.	.	TRBV9	TRBJ1-4	TGTGCCAGCAGCGTAAGACCACAGGCAACTAATGAAAAACTGTTTTTT	CASSVRPQATNEKLFF
.	TRBD1	TRBV5-1	TRBJ2-2	TGCGCCAGCAGCTCGGGACAGGGGGCCCGGGAGCTGTTTTTT	CASSSGQGARELFF